This T cell receptor beta chain originates from a study of CD4 T cells in relation to SARS-CoV-2 and coronaviruses. This clone is a singleton in its sample. Antigen: not known. Generated by immunoSEQ multiplex PCR, the TCRdb table keeps only in-frame clones and is missing some. The table records fewer than 35,000 clones, about 76% of them present only once. The ends were cut back, 1 base at V and 6 bases at J, with 16 bases in the middle. This CDR3 comprises 16 residues. Per the germline V gene, CDR1 is SGHAT and CDR2 is FQNNGV. Sequencing used memory CD4+ T cells from PBMCs, cultured in vitro. This receptor was identified in an adult with COVID-19. The chain joins TRBV11-2 to TRBJ2-4, with D possibly being TRBD2 (5 bases). The CDR3 coding sequence is TGTGCCAGCAGCTTAGGAGGGCCTCGCCAAGGAAACATTCAGTACTTC. It yields the protein CASSLGGPRQGNIQYF.